Listed below are T cell receptor beta chains from one sample, sequenced in a study of control samples from healthy donors and cancer patients. TCRdb keeps only in-frame clones here, not all; method: immunoSEQ multiplex PCR. The sample records 60,000 to 70,000 clones, roughly 84% being singletons. The sequencing input was PBMCs. These receptors all come from a woman between 45 and 65 years old with lung cancer. Both conserved end residues are part of each CDR3. Fields, in order: CDR3 length, clone size, V gene, D gene, J gene, CDR3 DNA, CDR3 protein. The D gene is left open where the match is weak. For some rows the clone size is stated as once, few or many, or as a class when expanded; others skip it.

length: 15
size: -
V: TRBV28
D: TRBD1
J: TRBJ1-2
DNA: TGTGCCAGCAGTCGAGGGGGCGACAGATACTATGGCTACACCTTC
CDR3: CASSRGGDRYYGYTF

length: 15
size: once
V: TRBV4-1
D: -
J: TRBJ1-2
DNA: TGCGCCAGCAGCCAAGGCGAGAACCAGGGCTATGGCTACACCTTC
CDR3: CASSQGENQGYGYTF

length: 11
size: -
V: TRBV2
D: -
J: TRBJ2-1
DNA: TGTGCCACGGCCCGGGACAATGAGCAGTTCTTC
CDR3: CATARDNEQFF

length: 17
size: -
V: TRBV5-1
D: TRBD1
J: TRBJ1-1
DNA: TGCGCCAGCAGCTCTATACAGGGGGCAACGAGTGACACTGAAGCTTTCTTT
CDR3: CASSSIQGATSDTEAFF

length: 13
size: -
V: TRBV6-2/TRBV6-3
D: -
J: TRBJ2-7
DNA: TGTGCCAGCAGCCAGGCCGCCCCCTACGAGCAGTACTTC
CDR3: CASSQAAPYEQYF

length: 12
size: -
V: TRBV27
D: -
J: TRBJ2-4
DNA: TGTGCCAGCAGCGAGGGGAAAAACATTCAGTACTTC
CDR3: CASSEGKNIQYF

length: 13
size: -
V: TRBV30
D: -
J: TRBJ1-3
DNA: TGTGCCTGGAATCTAAGTCCTGGAAACACCATATATTTT
CDR3: CAWNLSPGNTIYF

length: 13
size: -
V: TRBV4-2
D: -
J: TRBJ1-5
DNA: TGTGCCAGCAGCCCTGGAGGCAATCAGCCCCAGCATTTT
CDR3: CASSPGGNQPQHF

length: 12
size: -
V: TRBV29-1
D: TRBD1
J: TRBJ2-7
DNA: TGCAGCGTTGCAAAGGGGGCCCACGAGCAGTACTTC
CDR3: CSVAKGAHEQYF

length: 18
size: -
V: TRBV4-2
D: TRBD2
J: TRBJ2-3
DNA: TGTGCCAGCAGCCAAGATCTAAGTGGACTAGCTAGCACAGATACGCAGTATTTT
CDR3: CASSQDLSGLASTDTQYF

length: 13
size: -
V: TRBV19
D: -
J: TRBJ1-1
DNA: TGTGCCAGTAGTATAGATATTTGGACTGAAGCTTTCTTT
CDR3: CASSIDIWTEAFF

length: 14
size: -
V: TRBV10-1
D: -
J: TRBJ1-4
DNA: TGCGCCAGCAGCACAGGCCGAACTAATGAAAAACTGTTTTTT
CDR3: CASSTGRTNEKLFF

length: 13
size: -
V: TRBV10-3
D: -
J: TRBJ2-7
DNA: TGTGCCATCACCTCGGACAGCACCTACGAGCAGTACTTC
CDR3: CAITSDSTYEQYF

length: 16
size: -
V: TRBV27
D: -
J: TRBJ2-2
DNA: TGTGCCAGCCTTCGTCCATCCTTACAGGGAGCCGGGGAGCTGTTTTTT
CDR3: CASLRPSLQGAGELFF

length: 15
size: -
V: TRBV11-3
D: TRBD1
J: TRBJ2-7
DNA: TGTGCCAGCAGCCAGAGGGACAGGGAAAAGGGCGAGCAGTACTTC
CDR3: CASSQRDREKGEQYF